This T cell receptor beta chain was recorded in a study of T cell repertoires in cytomegalovirus infection. For the study at large: Evidence of both CMV infection and a matching HLA type came from public TCR beta signatures.

TCRdb fed the reads into MiXCR, producing one record per CDR3 protein. The table has 290,000 or so distinct CDR3 sequences, under 30% seen once. General study results and limits: Based on cumulative public TCR beta family frequency, carriers of CMV plus the relevant HLA were identified. The ex vivo response was dominated by HLA-C-restricted CMV-specific TCR beta clonotypes.

This clonotype was seen just once. Its antigen is not known. After removal of 5 bases from V and 5 bases from J, the junction contained 6 bases not matched to a gene. CDR1 and CDR2 (germline): SGHVS, FQNEAQ. The CDR3 spans 14 residues. The chain joins TRBV7-8 to TRBJ1-5, with TRBD1 identical over 7 bases. Sequencing input: PBMCs. This sequence originates from a human donor in good health (CMV status not recorded). Some clones in this sample may be carry-over from other donors' samples. CDR3 in DNA: TGTGCCAGCAGCCCACGGGACAGATATCAGCCCCAGCATTTT. This encodes CASSPRDRYQPQHF.